This T cell receptor (beta chain) was profiled in a study of response to subunit inactivated influenza vaccine. Notes on the study in general: The authors put forward the suggestion that each seasonal influenza vaccination may bring in only a limited number of new T cells.

TCRdb used MiXCR to reprocess the RT-PCR reads, holding one entry per CDR3 protein. Here the sample spans more than 250,000 distinct CDR3 sequences, around a fifth being singletons. The CDR3 spans 14 residues. The V gene lost 2 bases and the J gene lost 8 bases, with 13 bases spanning the gap. This clonotype was observed a handful of times. Its specificity is not known. The chain is built from TRBV12-3 or TRBV12-4 and TRBJ2-1, with D possibly matching TRBD2 (5 bases). The receptor's source is a man between 50 and 70 years old who received an inactivated influenza vaccine. Source: PBMCs from blood, taken about 19 months after vaccination. CDR3 in amino acids: CASSLRLASDEQFF. In nucleotides, the CDR3 is TGTGCCAGCAGTTTACGGCTAGCTTCGGATGAGCAGTTCTTC.